This T cell receptor beta chain appears in the sequencing data of a study of regulatory T cells in long-lasting Graves disease. Across the whole study: Graves' cases, newly diagnosed, had used antithyroid drugs under 3 months. General study results and limits: Less diverse TCR repertoires were seen in persistent Graves' patients than in newly diagnosed ones.

As regards this clonotype: The antigen is unknown.

Building of the TCR beta libraries involved iRepertoire HTBI primers and Arm-PCR of CDR3 regions. TCRdb reprocessed the multiplex PCR reads via MiXCR and lists one record per CDR3 protein. This table holds roughly 350,000 distinct CDR3 sequences, 16% found once. Described time point: newly diagnosed GD, antithyroid drugs for less than 3 months. The TCR library was prepared using RNA isolated from PBMCs. This CDR3 has 17 residues. The J segment lost 2 bases and the V segment lost 4 bases, leaving 8 bases of the junction unmatched. CDR1 is LNHDA, CDR2 SQIVND, per germline (reference sequence). These data were also reused for a study on T cells in Graves' hyperthyroidism and ophthalmopathy. In that study: The model forecast ophthalmopathy, anticipating it by a median around 6.5 months before onset.

The chain combines TRBV19 with TRBJ1-6; 7 bases agree with TRBD1. This specimen was peripheral blood mononuclear cells (PBMCs), taken at new diagnosis, from a patient treated with antithyroid drugs. The source is a man in his forties or fifties with Graves disease. This CDR3 reads CASSTGQAGPYNSPLHF. DNA of the CDR3: TGTGCCAGTAGTACCGGACAGGCCGGGCCCTATAATTCACCCCTCCACTTT.